This entry lists 2 T cell receptor beta chains sequenced from one sample in a study of cytomegalovirus exposure and HLA in healthy donors (dated 2017 in TCRdb). The protocol used for the library was the immunoSEQ multiplex PCR assay. For the multiplex PCR, a mixture combining 60 forward primers for TCR Vbeta segments and 13 reverse primers for TCR Jbeta segments was used. Held by TCRdb, this immuneACCESS table contains in-frame sequences only and omits some clones. Under half of the omission traces to an unresolved V gene where checked; the cause of the rest is unknown. This sample is represented by about 130,000 clones; 79% of them were singletons. The ten largest clones capture 1.1% of the sample. Specimen: PBMCs. The receptors here all came from a male donor in good health and CMV-seronegative.

This clone was seen a handful of times. The rearrangement uses TRBV7-2 and TRBJ1-1; tentatively, D is TRBD1 (6 bases). The germline CDR1 and CDR2 sequences are SGHTA and FQGNSA. This CDR3 spans 13 amino acids. V dropped 5 bases and J dropped 4 bases, with 11 bases sitting between them. For the CDR3, the DNA is TGTGCCAGCAGCCGGCGGGGGCCCACTGAAGCTTTCTTT. Translated: CASSRRGPTEAFF.

The genes are TRBV5-4 and TRBJ1-4; TRBD1 might be the D (5 bases). The germline CDR1 and CDR2 sequences are SGHNT and YYREEE (reference sequence). The CDR3 contains 14 residues. Trimming removed 0 bases at V and 7 bases at J, with 10 bases between. CDR3 amino acids: CASSLGGGGEKLFF. As DNA, the CDR3 is TGTGCCAGCAGCTTGGGGGGGGGAGGTGAAAAACTGTTTTTT. Full variable domain (rest looked up from reference TRBV5-4 and TRBJ1-4): ETGVTQSPTHLIKTRGQQVTLRCSSQSGHNTVSWYQQALGQGPQFIFQYYREEENGRGNFPPRFSGLQFPNYSSELNVNALELDDSALYLCASSLGGGGEKLFFGSGTQLSVL.